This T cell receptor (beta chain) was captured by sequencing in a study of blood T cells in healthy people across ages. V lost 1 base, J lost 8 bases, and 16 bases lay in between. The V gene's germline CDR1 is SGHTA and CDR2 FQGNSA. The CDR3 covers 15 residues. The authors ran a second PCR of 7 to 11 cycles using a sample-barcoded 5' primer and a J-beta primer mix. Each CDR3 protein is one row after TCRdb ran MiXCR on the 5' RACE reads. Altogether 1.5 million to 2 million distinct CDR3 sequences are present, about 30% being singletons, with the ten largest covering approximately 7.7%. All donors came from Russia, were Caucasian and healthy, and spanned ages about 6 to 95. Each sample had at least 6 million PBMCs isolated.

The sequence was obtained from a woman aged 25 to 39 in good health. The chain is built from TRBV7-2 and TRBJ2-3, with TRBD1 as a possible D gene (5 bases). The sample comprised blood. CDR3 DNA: TGTGCCAGCAGCTTAGAGATTCCTGGCCAGGGTACGCAGTATTTT. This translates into CASSLEIPGQGTQYF.